These T cell receptor beta chains were read from a single sample in a study of CD8+CD57+ T cells in acquired aplastic anemia. Each CDR3 protein is one row after TCRdb ran MiXCR on the reads. The sample holds under 200,000 distinct CDR3 sequences; about 48% are singletons and the top ten take about 1.1%. Source material: sorted CD4+, CD8+, or CD8+CD57+ T cells (not recorded which) from PBMCs. All receptors derive from a human donor in good health. CDR3s include the opening cysteine and the closing phenylalanine or tryptophan. Each record gives: D gene, clone size, CDR3 length, J gene, V gene, CDR3 DNA, CDR3 protein. A D gene is named only where the DNA matches it firmly. Size is omitted from some rows. Given values are once, few, many or a class for expanded clones.

d_gene: TRBD1
abundance: many
len: 14
j_gene: TRBJ2-5
v_gene: TRBV29-1
CDR3nt: TGCAGCGTTGGTAGATTGGGACAGGGGCATGGCCAGTACTTC
CDR3aa: CSVGRLGQGHGQYF

d_gene: -
abundance: many
len: 14
j_gene: TRBJ1-3
v_gene: TRBV2
CDR3nt: TGTGCCAGCAGTGTTGGAACCCCCGGAAACACCATATATTTT
CDR3aa: CASSVGTPGNTIYF

d_gene: TRBD1
abundance: many
len: 14
j_gene: TRBJ2-3
v_gene: TRBV10-3
CDR3nt: TGTGCCATCAGTCATCAGACAGGGTTAGATACGCAGTATTTT
CDR3aa: CAISHQTGLDTQYF

d_gene: -
abundance: few
len: 13
j_gene: TRBJ1-2
v_gene: TRBV2
CDR3nt: TGTGCCAGCAGAGAGGACCGTAGCATTGGCTACACCTTC
CDR3aa: CASREDRSIGYTF

d_gene: TRBD1
abundance: once
len: 16
j_gene: TRBJ2-2
v_gene: TRBV7-6
CDR3nt: TGTGCCAGCAGCTCCCTTACGACAGGGATCACCGGGGAGCTGTTTTTT
CDR3aa: CASSSLTTGITGELFF

d_gene: -
abundance: many
len: 13
j_gene: TRBJ2-2
v_gene: TRBV7-3
CDR3nt: TGTGCCAGCAGCACCGCGAACACCGGGGAGCTGTTTTTT
CDR3aa: CASSTANTGELFF

d_gene: -
abundance: once
len: 14
j_gene: TRBJ1-1
v_gene: TRBV10-3
CDR3nt: TGTGCCATCAGGGAAACGACAGGAAAGACTGAAGCTTTCTTT
CDR3aa: CAIRETTGKTEAFF

d_gene: TRBD2
abundance: -
len: 16
j_gene: TRBJ2-7
v_gene: TRBV4-2
CDR3nt: TGTGTCAGCAGCCAAGAGCCCCAGCGGGGGTCCTACGAGCAGTACTTC
CDR3aa: CVSSQEPQRGSYEQYF

d_gene: -
abundance: -
len: 14
j_gene: TRBJ1-1
v_gene: TRBV19
CDR3nt: TGTGCCAGTAGTATAGACCTGGGGGGCGGCGACGCTTTCTTT
CDR3aa: CASSIDLGGGDAFF

d_gene: TRBD1
abundance: many
len: 14
j_gene: TRBJ2-1
v_gene: TRBV24-1
CDR3nt: TGTGCCACCAGTGATCCGGGACAGGGGAATGAGCAGTTCTTC
CDR3aa: CATSDPGQGNEQFF

d_gene: -
abundance: -
len: 13
j_gene: TRBJ1-6
v_gene: TRBV20-1
CDR3nt: TGCAGTGCTAGTTCAGGGCCTTCATCACCCCTCCACTTT
CDR3aa: CSASSGPSSPLHF

d_gene: TRBD1
abundance: -
len: 13
j_gene: TRBJ1-6
v_gene: TRBV7-3
CDR3nt: TGTGCCAGCAGCCGGGACAGGGAGTCACCCCTCCACTTT
CDR3aa: CASSRDRESPLHF

d_gene: -
abundance: -
len: 12
j_gene: TRBJ1-1
v_gene: TRBV20-1
CDR3nt: TGCAGTGCTATGGCAATGAACACTGAAGCTTTCTTT
CDR3aa: CSAMAMNTEAFF

d_gene: TRBD2
abundance: many
len: 15
j_gene: TRBJ2-1
v_gene: TRBV19
CDR3nt: TGTGCCAGTAGTATAGCAGCGGGAGGCTACAATGAGCAGTTCTTC
CDR3aa: CASSIAAGGYNEQFF

d_gene: TRBD1
abundance: many
len: 14
j_gene: TRBJ1-6
v_gene: TRBV2
CDR3nt: TGTGCCAGCAGGGACAGGGGACTCGATTCACCCCTCCACTTT
CDR3aa: CASRDRGLDSPLHF

d_gene: TRBD2
abundance: -
len: 15
j_gene: TRBJ2-1
v_gene: TRBV15
CDR3nt: TGTGCCACCAGCGGTCTAGCGGGAGGTGGTAATGAGCAGTTCTTC
CDR3aa: CATSGLAGGGNEQFF

d_gene: -
abundance: -
len: 15
j_gene: TRBJ1-1
v_gene: TRBV28
CDR3nt: TGTGCCAGCAGTTTATCCCTCGCAGGGGTCACTGAAGCTTTCTTT
CDR3aa: CASSLSLAGVTEAFF

d_gene: -
abundance: many
len: 12
j_gene: TRBJ2-7
v_gene: TRBV20-1
CDR3nt: TGCAGTGTCGCCCGGGGGCGGTACGAGCAGTACTTC
CDR3aa: CSVARGRYEQYF

d_gene: -
abundance: many
len: 12
j_gene: TRBJ1-1
v_gene: TRBV20-1
CDR3nt: TGCAGTGCGGCCCTAGAGAACACTGAAGCTTTCTTT
CDR3aa: CSAALENTEAFF

d_gene: -
abundance: -
len: 14
j_gene: TRBJ2-7
v_gene: TRBV15
CDR3nt: TGTGCCACCAGCAGAGATCACAGGCCCTACGAGCAGTACTTC
CDR3aa: CATSRDHRPYEQYF

d_gene: -
abundance: once
len: 17
j_gene: TRBJ2-1
v_gene: TRBV30
CDR3nt: TGTGCCTGGAGTCCTAGACTAGGGGCGCCCCCAAACAATGAGCAGTTCTTC
CDR3aa: CAWSPRLGAPPNNEQFF

d_gene: -
abundance: -
len: 14
j_gene: TRBJ2-3
v_gene: TRBV20-1
CDR3nt: TGCAGTGCTAGAGTTCAGGGATCGATGGATACGCAGTATTTT
CDR3aa: CSARVQGSMDTQYF

d_gene: TRBD1
abundance: -
len: 16
j_gene: TRBJ1-1
v_gene: TRBV15
CDR3nt: TGTGCCACCACAGGGACAGGGGACCGCATGAACACTGAAGCTTTCTTT
CDR3aa: CATTGTGDRMNTEAFF

d_gene: TRBD1
abundance: many
len: 17
j_gene: TRBJ2-7
v_gene: TRBV6-5
CDR3nt: TGTGCCAGCAGTTACTCAACACAAGGGACAGCGCGGGACGAGCAGTACTTC
CDR3aa: CASSYSTQGTARDEQYF

d_gene: -
abundance: many
len: 14
j_gene: TRBJ2-3
v_gene: TRBV4-3
CDR3nt: TGCGCCAGCAGCTCAAGAGGGGCAGGAGATACGCAGTATTTT
CDR3aa: CASSSRGAGDTQYF

d_gene: TRBD1
abundance: few
len: 14
j_gene: TRBJ1-1
v_gene: TRBV5-1
CDR3nt: TGCACCAGCAGAACAGGGGTGTTTATCACTGAAGCTTTCTTT
CDR3aa: CTSRTGVFITEAFF

d_gene: -
abundance: -
len: 15
j_gene: TRBJ2-7
v_gene: TRBV25-1
CDR3nt: TGTGCCAGCAGCCCTCTTGGGGAGATTTGGGACGAGCAGTACTTC
CDR3aa: CASSPLGEIWDEQYF

d_gene: -
abundance: many
len: 13
j_gene: TRBJ1-5
v_gene: TRBV24-1
CDR3nt: TGTGCCACCAGTGATTTGCCAAATCAGCCCCAGCATTTT
CDR3aa: CATSDLPNQPQHF

d_gene: TRBD1
abundance: few
len: 17
j_gene: TRBJ1-1
v_gene: TRBV7-2
CDR3nt: TGTGCCAGCAGCTCGGACAGGGGGTTTACTATGAACACTGAAGCTTTCTTT
CDR3aa: CASSSDRGFTMNTEAFF

d_gene: -
abundance: -
len: 18
j_gene: TRBJ1-6
v_gene: TRBV7-8
CDR3nt: TGTGCCAGCAGCTCCAGGGGATCTGAGAGCTCCTATAATTCACCCCTCCACTTT
CDR3aa: CASSSRGSESSYNSPLHF

d_gene: -
abundance: few
len: 16
j_gene: TRBJ2-1
v_gene: TRBV11-2
CDR3nt: TGTGCCAGCAGCTTTTCTAGGGATCCCAAATACAATGAGCAGTTCTTC
CDR3aa: CASSFSRDPKYNEQFF

d_gene: -
abundance: -
len: 14
j_gene: TRBJ1-4
v_gene: TRBV19
CDR3nt: TGTGCCAGTGCGTTGGGAGCAGTTAATGAAAAACTGTTTTTT
CDR3aa: CASALGAVNEKLFF

d_gene: -
abundance: -
len: 15
j_gene: TRBJ2-1
v_gene: TRBV5-1
CDR3nt: TGCGCCAGCAGCGAGGACGGAAGTCCTCCCAATGAGCAGTTCTTC
CDR3aa: CASSEDGSPPNEQFF

d_gene: -
abundance: -
len: 16
j_gene: TRBJ1-2
v_gene: TRBV5-1
CDR3nt: TGCGCCAGCAGCTTGGTAAGACAGAGAGTTAACTATGGCTACACCTTC
CDR3aa: CASSLVRQRVNYGYTF

d_gene: TRBD1
abundance: few
len: 12
j_gene: TRBJ2-7
v_gene: TRBV29-1
CDR3nt: TGCAGCGCAAACAGGGGACCCTACGAGCAGTACTTC
CDR3aa: CSANRGPYEQYF

d_gene: -
abundance: -
len: 12
j_gene: TRBJ2-7
v_gene: TRBV20-1
CDR3nt: TGCAGTGCTAGGACGGTCTCCTACGAGCAGTACTTC
CDR3aa: CSARTVSYEQYF

d_gene: TRBD1
abundance: -
len: 14
j_gene: TRBJ2-5
v_gene: TRBV25-1
CDR3nt: TGTGCCAGCTTGGGGACAGGGGTTTGGGAGACCCAGTACTTC
CDR3aa: CASLGTGVWETQYF

d_gene: -
abundance: -
len: 15
j_gene: TRBJ2-7
v_gene: TRBV19
CDR3nt: TGTGCCAGTACCTACTCTGGTTTAAGTTCCTACGAGCAGTACTTC
CDR3aa: CASTYSGLSSYEQYF

d_gene: -
abundance: -
len: 12
j_gene: TRBJ2-1
v_gene: TRBV7-2
CDR3nt: TGTGCCAGCAGCTGGAGTAGAGGTGAGCAGTTCTTC
CDR3aa: CASSWSRGEQFF

d_gene: TRBD1
abundance: -
len: 15
j_gene: TRBJ1-1
v_gene: TRBV7-9
CDR3nt: TGTGCCAGCAGCAATACTCCGGGACAGAGAACTGAAGCTTTCTTT
CDR3aa: CASSNTPGQRTEAFF

d_gene: -
abundance: many
len: 10
j_gene: TRBJ2-7
v_gene: TRBV20-1
CDR3nt: TGCAGTGCTAGTTTCGACGAGCAGTACTTC
CDR3aa: CSASFDEQYF

d_gene: -
abundance: many
len: 14
j_gene: TRBJ2-7
v_gene: TRBV7-7
CDR3nt: TGTGCTAGCAGCGAAGGCCGCACAGGCTCCGAGCAGTACTTC
CDR3aa: CASSEGRTGSEQYF

d_gene: -
abundance: many
len: 12
j_gene: TRBJ2-7
v_gene: TRBV20-1
CDR3nt: TGCAGTGCTAGGGGGTTGACCTACGAGCAGTACTTC
CDR3aa: CSARGLTYEQYF

d_gene: TRBD1
abundance: once
len: 13
j_gene: TRBJ1-5
v_gene: TRBV7-9
CDR3nt: TGTGCCAGCAGCCAGGGGGAAGGACAGCCCCAGCATTTT
CDR3aa: CASSQGEGQPQHF

d_gene: -
abundance: many
len: 15
j_gene: TRBJ1-2
v_gene: TRBV7-6
CDR3nt: TGTGCCAGCAGCTTACTCAGGGTAGGGAACTATGGCTACACCTTC
CDR3aa: CASSLLRVGNYGYTF

d_gene: -
abundance: -
len: 14
j_gene: TRBJ2-3
v_gene: TRBV30
CDR3nt: TGTGCCTGGAGTGTAGGAGGGGGCTTCGATACGCAGTATTTT
CDR3aa: CAWSVGGGFDTQYF

d_gene: TRBD1
abundance: many
len: 14
j_gene: TRBJ1-5
v_gene: TRBV5-6
CDR3nt: TGTGCCAGCAGGTCTGACAGGGGAGATCAGCCCCAGCATTTT
CDR3aa: CASRSDRGDQPQHF

d_gene: TRBD2
abundance: -
len: 15
j_gene: TRBJ2-5
v_gene: TRBV7-8
CDR3nt: TGTGCCAGCAGCTCTACTAGCGGGAGGGTTGAGACCCAGTACTTC
CDR3aa: CASSSTSGRVETQYF

d_gene: -
abundance: many
len: 14
j_gene: TRBJ2-2
v_gene: TRBV2
CDR3nt: TGTGCCACCGCCGCGATGGGAAACACCGGGGAGCTGTTTTTT
CDR3aa: CATAAMGNTGELFF

d_gene: -
abundance: many
len: 14
j_gene: TRBJ2-2
v_gene: TRBV5-1
CDR3nt: TGCGCCAGCAGCTTAACAGGGACCACCGGGGAGCTGTTTTTT
CDR3aa: CASSLTGTTGELFF

d_gene: TRBD1
abundance: -
len: 18
j_gene: TRBJ2-6
v_gene: TRBV5-1
CDR3nt: TGCGCCAGCAGCTTGTACCCAGGGGGTAGTTCTGGGGCCAACGTCCTGACTTTC
CDR3aa: CASSLYPGGSSGANVLTF

d_gene: -
abundance: once
len: 16
j_gene: TRBJ2-1
v_gene: TRBV6-1
CDR3nt: TGTGCCCGCTCTGAAGGAGACACCGTTTCCCTAAATGAGCAGTTCTTC
CDR3aa: CARSEGDTVSLNEQFF

d_gene: -
abundance: -
len: 15
j_gene: TRBJ1-6
v_gene: TRBV28
CDR3nt: TGTGCCAGCAGCCATAGAGGGGATTATAATTCACCCCTCCACTTT
CDR3aa: CASSHRGDYNSPLHF

d_gene: TRBD1
abundance: many
len: 15
j_gene: TRBJ1-5
v_gene: TRBV6-2/TRBV6-3
CDR3nt: TGTGCCAGCAGTTCCTCTACAGGGGGCCATCAGCCCCAGCATTTT
CDR3aa: CASSSSTGGHQPQHF

d_gene: TRBD1
abundance: -
len: 15
j_gene: TRBJ2-7
v_gene: TRBV15
CDR3nt: TGTGCCACCAGCAGGGAGATCCCGGGGACAGCCGAGCAGTACTTC
CDR3aa: CATSREIPGTAEQYF

d_gene: -
abundance: -
len: 13
j_gene: TRBJ2-3
v_gene: TRBV2
CDR3nt: TGTGCCAGCAGTGTGGGGACCAGGGATACGCAGTATTTT
CDR3aa: CASSVGTRDTQYF

d_gene: -
abundance: -
len: 14
j_gene: TRBJ2-7
v_gene: TRBV5-1
CDR3nt: TGCGCCAGCAGCTTGGACCTACGAACCTACGAGCAGTACTTC
CDR3aa: CASSLDLRTYEQYF